This T cell receptor (beta chain) was captured in a study of blood T cell repertoires in COVID-19. On the study more broadly: Donors in the United States, Italy and Spain gave samples during acute or convalescent COVID-19.

The germline gives CDR1 MGHRA, CDR2 YSYEKL. The CDR3 is 15 amino acids. V trimming: 4 bases; J trimming: 5 bases; junction bases outside the gene matches: 9. In the original analysis: Estimates of nucleated cell counts were drawn from the amplification of reference gene primers. Produced via immunoSEQ multiplex PCR; TCRdb's table is partial and in-frame only. The DNA gave D and trimming, while V, J and clone size come from that table. The sample carries some 48,000 clones, 83% recorded once. The source material was peripheral blood. This sequence joins TRBV4-1 and TRBJ2-3; TRBD2 agrees at 7 bases. This clonotype originated in a human donor in a cohort sampled during active COVID-19. CDR3 coding DNA: TGCGCCAGCAGCCTCTTGGGGGGGGTTAAAGATACGCAGTATTTT. As protein: CASSLLGGVKDTQYF.